The T cell receptor beta chain under discussion was sequenced for a study of T cell responses to AZD1222 COVID-19 vaccine. TCRdb keeps only in-frame clones here, not all; method: immunoSEQ multiplex PCR. The profile shows more than 85,000 clones, approximately 94% of them singletons. CDR1 and CDR2 from the germline V gene are SEHNR and FQNEAQ (reference sequence). Trimming left V 3 bases short and J 8 bases short, with 10 bases between. The CDR3 consists of 12 residues. The chain recombines TRBV7-9 with TRBJ1-1, with no clear D. The TCR comes from an adult who received the AZD1222 COVID-19 vaccine. The sequences come from peripheral blood, collected 28 days after the second AZD1222 dose. In DNA form, the CDR3 reads TGTGCCAGCAGCTTTTTCGCCCGGGAAGCTTTCTTT. It codes for CASSFFAREAFF.